Below are 12 T cell receptor beta chains sequenced from a single sample in a study of cytomegalovirus exposure and HLA in healthy donors (dated 2017 in TCRdb). The library was produced with the immunoSEQ multiplex PCR assay. For the multiplex PCR, a mixture combining 60 forward primers for TCR Vbeta segments and 13 reverse primers for TCR Jbeta segments was used. TCRdb provides this immuneACCESS table in a form limited to in-frame rearrangements. Some clones are lacking; in checked studies, under half of them reflect an unresolved V gene, and why the rest are absent is not known. In all, the sample holds fewer than 150,000 clones, and 73% of those were seen once. The top ten clones comprise approximately 15% of the sample. Specimen: PBMCs. The receptors originated from a human donor in good health.

The chain carries TRBV29-1 and TRBJ1-2, with D perhaps matching TRBD1 (6 bases). There are 13 residues in the CDR3. Germline assignment: CDR1 SQVTM and CDR2 ANQGSEA. Trimming took 5 bases from V and 10 from J, leaving 20 bases between them. The CDR3 is CSVTKPQTGHYTF. For the CDR3, the DNA is TGCAGCGTTACAAAACCCCAAACAGGGCACTACACCTTC.

CDR3 DNA: TGTGCCAGCAGTTGGGGGGGCAGGACCATTTATGGCTACACCTTC. Translating it yields CASSWGGRTIYGYTF. The chain couples TRBV28 to TRBJ1-2; D perhaps matches TRBD1 (6 bases). V was clipped by 4 bases and J by 5 bases, with 17 bases between them. Germline loops: CDR1 MDHEN, CDR2 SYDVKM. The CDR3 is 15 amino acids.

This chain connects TRBV7-9 to TRBJ1-2, with D possibly TRBD1 on 6 matching bases. CDR1 SEHNR and CDR2 FQNEAQ come from the germline V gene (reference sequence). V shed 5 bases and J shed 7 bases, with 14 bases lying between them. CDR3 length equals 13 residues. DNA of the CDR3: TGTGCCAGCAGCGAGACGCGGGGGCTTGGCTACACCTTC. Its translation: CASSETRGLGYTF.

The sample holds one count of this clone. The CDR3 DNA reads as TGTGCCTGGACAGCAGGGCGGGGTTACGAGCAGTACTTC. This sequence encodes CAWTAGRGYEQYF. The V and J genes are TRBV30 and TRBJ2-5; D possibly corresponds to TRBD2 (6 bases). TRBJ2-7 explains the end of the DNA better; the J call may be wrong. There are 13 residues in the CDR3. Per the germline V gene, CDR1 is GTSNPN and CDR2 is SVGIG (reference sequence).

The chain links TRBV7-3 to TRBJ2-2, with D tentatively TRBD2 (8 bases). Looked up from germline, CDR1 is SGHTA and CDR2 is FQGTGA. V lost 0 bases, J lost 4 bases, and 24 bases lay in between. There are 20 residues in the CDR3. CDR3 DNA sequence: TGTGCCAGCAGCTTAACCCTTCCCACCTACGGGGGGGACAGCACCGGGGAGCTGTTTTTT. This codes for CASSLTLPTYGGDSTGELFF. The whole variable domain, filled in from reference TRBV7-3 and TRBJ2-2, reads GAGVSQTPSNKVTEKGKYVELRCDPISGHTALYWYRQSLGQGPEFLIYFQGTGAADDSGLPNDRFFAVRPEGSVSTLKIQRTERGDSAVYLCASSLTLPTYGGDSTGELFFGEGSRLTVL.

This clone showed up just once. This CDR3 reads CASSLRIGATDTQYF. In DNA, the CDR3 is TGTGCCAGCAGCCTCCGCATTGGGGCCACAGATACGCAGTATTTT. The J gene is TRBJ2-3, the V gene TRBV9; a possible D gene is TRBD1 (5 bases). In germline, CDR1 is SGDLS, CDR2 YYNGEE. This CDR3 region has 15 residues. Trimming stripped 4 bases from V and 2 bases from J, with 14 bases between.

The chain has TRBV9 and TRBJ1-4; D may be TRBD1 (5 bases). Trimming stripped 2 bases from V and 7 bases from J, with 18 bases between. Per the germline V gene, CDR1 is SGDLS and CDR2 is YYNGEE. The CDR3 sequence is 16 residues long. This CDR3 is CASSVRDGGAGEKLFF. The CDR3 nucleotides read TGTGCCAGCAGCGTCCGCGACGGGGGAGCGGGTGAAAAACTGTTTTTT.

The V call is TRBV5-8, the J call TRBJ2-1, with TRBD2 as a possible D gene (5 bases). The V and J ends lost 1 base and 7 bases respectively, with 18 bases between them. Germline V gene sequence: CDR1 SGHTS, CDR2 YDEGEE. The CDR3 totals 16 residues. The CDR3 is CASSLMRELLGNEQFF. CDR3 in DNA: TGTGCCAGCAGCTTGATGAGGGAGTTGTTAGGGAATGAGCAGTTCTTC.

This chain uses TRBV18 with TRBJ2-2; 9 bases map to TRBD2. Trimming cost V 8 bases and J 3 bases; bases outside gene matches: 4. Germline V gives CDR1 KGHSH, CDR2 LQKENI. The CDR3 covers 14 residues. The CDR3: CASIAGVDTGELFF. CDR3 coding DNA: TGTGCCAGCATAGCGGGAGTCGACACCGGGGAGCTGTTTTTT.

This chain connects TRBV6-5 to TRBJ2-3, with 9 bases aligning to TRBD1. The germline V gene encodes CDR1 MNHEY and CDR2 SVGAGI. J lost 3 bases, V lost 6 bases, and 7 bases had no gene match. There are 15 residues in the CDR3. The CDR3 spells CASRPGTGPTDTQYF. CDR3 coding DNA: TGTGCCAGCAGGCCCGGGACAGGGCCGACAGATACGCAGTATTTT.

This clone was detected a few times. This chain joins TRBV9 and TRBJ1-3; 8 nucleotides align to TRBD1. The V segment lost 4 bases and the J segment 3 bases; nucleotides outside the gene matches: 3. The CDR3 has 14 residues. CDR1 and CDR2 from the germline V gene are SGDLS and YYNGEE. The CDR3 coding sequence is TGTGCCAGCAGCCTAGGACAGGGTGGAAACACCATATATTTT. Translated, it gives CASSLGQGGNTIYF.

The genes are TRBV18 and TRBJ2-1, with 13 bases fitting TRBD2. Germline assignment: CDR1 KGHSH and CDR2 LQKENI. V lost 6 bases to trimming and J lost 7 bases; unmatched junction nucleotides: 6. CDR3 length equals 15 residues. As DNA, the CDR3 is TGTGCCAGCTCCCGGACTAGCGGGAGCGTAAATGAGCAGTTCTTC. Its protein is CASSRTSGSVNEQFF. The full variable domain, with the rest looked up from reference TRBV18 and TRBJ2-1, is NAGVMQNPRHLVRRRGQEARLRCSPMKGHSHVYWYRQLPEEGLKFMVYLQKENIIDESGMPKERFSAEFPKEGPSILRIQQVVRGDSAAYFCASSRTSGSVNEQFFGPGTRLTVL.